These 12 T cell receptor beta chains came from one sample sequenced in a study of cytomegalovirus exposure and HLA in healthy donors. Use of 60 Vbeta and 13 Jbeta primers characterized the PCR. Assay: immunoSEQ multiplex PCR; the TCRdb copy retains only in-frame clones and omits some. In the table there are around 150,000 clones, more than 60% of which are singletons. Sequenced: PBMCs. Receptors originate from a woman aged 55-70 years in good health and CMV-seronegative.

CDR3 sequence: CSAMTGGTGELFF. The CDR3 DNA follows: TGCAGCGCTATGACAGGGGGCACCGGGGAGCTGTTTTTT. The chain recombines TRBV29-1 with TRBJ2-2, with TRBD1 matching 9 bases. The V gene end was trimmed by 7 bases and the J gene end by 4 bases; junction bases not matched to a gene: 4. This CDR3 spans 13 amino acids. CDR1 is SQVTM and CDR2 is ANQGSEA in the germline V gene.

The chain has TRBV5-1 and TRBJ1-4; a possible D gene is TRBD1 (6 bases). Trimming took off 4 bases at V and 5 bases at J, with 15 bases between the two ends. This CDR3 comprises 15 residues. Germline V gene lookup returns CDR1 SGHRS and CDR2 YFSETQ. The CDR3 here is CASSPQQGVNEKLFF. The DNA of the CDR3 is TGCGCCAGCAGCCCCCAACAGGGTGTAAATGAAAAACTGTTTTTT.

V and J are TRBV6-5 and TRBJ1-4; 8 bases are shared with TRBD1. Germline V gives CDR1 MNHEY, CDR2 SVGAGI. The V segment lost 7 bases and the J segment 7 bases; nucleotides outside the gene matches: 2. The CDR3 has 12 amino acids. Here the CDR3 reads CASTGQGEKLFF. The CDR3 nucleotides are TGTGCCAGCACCGGACAGGGTGAAAAACTGTTTTTT.

The V gene is TRBV7-9, the J gene TRBJ2-1, with D maybe TRBD1 (6 bases). Trimming stripped 5 bases from V and 4 bases from J, with 12 bases between. The CDR3 sequence is 14 residues long. In germline, CDR1 is SEHNR, CDR2 FQNEAQ (reference sequence). CDR3 in DNA: TGTGCCAGCAGCCCAGGACAGAAATACAATGAGCAGTTCTTC. Translating gives CASSPGQKYNEQFF.

The chain couples TRBV5-1 to TRBJ2-5, with D possibly matching TRBD1 (5 bases). Germline assignment: CDR1 SGHRS and CDR2 YFSETQ. The V end lost 0 bases, the J end lost 5 bases, and 14 bases lay between the germline ends. The CDR3 runs to 15 residues. The CDR3 spells CASSLVVGQRETQYF. The CDR3 region has the DNA TGCGCCAGCAGCTTGGTTGTGGGGCAGAGGGAGACCCAGTACTTC.

This rearrangement joins TRBV6-1 to TRBJ2-1; TRBD2 might be the D (6 bases). Germline lookup yields CDR1 MNHNS and CDR2 SASEGT. The CDR3 is 14 residues long. V was trimmed by 4 bases and J by 8 bases, leaving 15 bases between them. The CDR3 loop reads CASSGARPGDEQFF. For the CDR3, the DNA is TGTGCCAGCAGTGGAGCTAGGCCGGGGGATGAGCAGTTCTTC.

This rearrangement joins TRBV6-1 to TRBJ1-2, with TRBD1 as a possible D gene (6 bases). The CDR3 length is 16 residues. V shed 4 bases and J shed 0 bases, with 15 bases lying between them. CDR1 and CDR2 (germline): MNHNS, SASEGT. The CDR3, as DNA: TGTGCCAGCAGTGGCGACAGGAGCCAACCTAACTATGGCTACACCTTC. It specifies CASSGDRSQPNYGYTF.

The V call is TRBV10-3, the J call TRBJ2-2, with TRBD2 matching over 13 bases. V gave up 4 bases and J gave up 5 bases; unmatched junction bases: 4. CDR3 length: 16 residues. Germline CDR1 reads ENHRY; CDR2 reads SYGVKD. The CDR3 DNA is TGTGCCATCAGTGGGACGACTAGCGGGAGGACCGGGGAGCTGTTTTTT. This codes for CAISGTTSGRTGELFF.

The chain couples TRBV2 to TRBJ2-2; the D is unclear. V lost 4 bases to trimming and J lost 4 bases, with 4 bases between them. Germline V gene lookup returns CDR1 SNHLY and CDR2 FYNNEI. The CDR3 length is 12 residues. CDR3 DNA: TGTGCCAGCAGTGTTCTCACCGGGGAGCTGTTTTTT. The encoded protein is CASSVLTGELFF.

The chain uses TRBV6-5 and TRBJ1-2, with a tentative D call TRBD1 (5 bases). Germline-derived CDR1 and CDR2 are MNHEY and SVGAGI. The CDR3 sequence is 13 residues long. V lost 6 bases, J lost 7 bases, and 15 bases lay in between. CDR3 protein: CASRSDRLRGYTF. The CDR3 nucleotides are TGTGCCAGCAGAAGCGACAGACTGCGTGGCTACACCTTC.

V and J are TRBV13 and TRBJ2-7, with D possibly being TRBD1 (6 bases). CDR3 length: 14 residues. Germline lookup yields CDR1 PRHDT and CDR2 FYEKMQ (reference sequence). The V end was cut by 2 bases, the J end by 2 bases, with 10 bases between. In DNA form, the CDR3 reads TGTGCCAGCAGCTTACGGACAGTTACCTACGAGCAGTACTTC. Protein product: CASSLRTVTYEQYF.

The DNA of the CDR3 is TGTGCCAGCAGTGAAGCGGGGCTAGCGATCCCCAATGAGCAGTTCTTC. Translated: CASSEAGLAIPNEQFF. The chain has TRBV6-1 and TRBJ2-1; possibly TRBD2 for D (6 bases). The CDR3 spans 16 residues. Germline CDR1 is MNHNS and CDR2 is SASEGT. Deletions cut 0 bases from V and 6 bases from J, with 15 bases between.